The subject of this entry is one T cell receptor (beta chain). Its antigen is not identified. Clones were sequenced by immunoSEQ multiplex PCR, and TCRdb holds only the in-frame ones, with some missing. The table lists some 74,000 clones, around 88% of them singletons. The entry originates in a study of OX40 agonist ivuxolimab in advanced cancers. Across the study: At around 81% male, the cohort had a mean age of about 60 years, ranging from about 23 to 79. Findings of the study overall: CD8+ T cells (on average) carried more expanded clones than CD4+ T cells.

The CDR3 has 13 amino acids. Germline V gives CDR1 SEHNR, CDR2 FQNEAQ (reference sequence). V dropped 4 bases and J dropped 2 bases, with 9 bases sitting between them. Source: CD4+ or CD8+ T cells sorted from blood, taken in a trial of the OX40 agonist ivuxolimab. The TCR originated in an adult with an advanced solid tumor such as melanoma, head and neck, liver or kidney cancer. The rearrangement links TRBV7-9 to TRBJ2-7; the D is unclear. CDR3 loop: CASSSYPPYEQYF. CDR3 DNA: TGTGCCAGCAGCTCCTACCCTCCCTACGAGCAGTACTTC.